Following are 22 T cell receptor beta chains from one sample sequenced in a study of blood T cell repertoires in COVID-19. Assay: immunoSEQ multiplex PCR; the TCRdb copy retains only in-frame clones and omits some. The sample carries under 300,000 clones, 70% to 90% recorded once. Sequencing used PBMCs or T cells enriched from blood (not recorded which). The source of these receptors is a man younger than 35 who had recovered from COVID-19.

The CDR3 loop reads CASSRTGSYGYTF. The CDR3 DNA sequence: TGTGCCAGCAGCCGCACAGGGTCCTATGGCTACACCTTC. V gene TRBV28 combines with J gene TRBJ1-2, with D possibly matching TRBD1 (6 bases). V lost 6 bases and J 4 bases, leaving 12 bases between the germline ends. This CDR3 region has 13 residues. Germline CDR1 MDHEN, CDR2 SYDVKM.

The rearrangement uses TRBV2 and TRBJ1-1; a possible D gene is TRBD1 (5 bases). The length of the CDR3 is 15 residues. Looked up from germline, CDR1 is SNHLY and CDR2 is FYNNEI. V was pared by 6 bases and J by 0 bases, with 14 bases between. CDR3 protein: CASRAQAGMNTEAFF. DNA for the CDR3: TGTGCCAGCAGGGCACAAGCAGGGATGAACACTGAAGCTTTCTTT.

This clone has only a few counts. The rearrangement joins TRBV2 to TRBJ2-4; no clear D gene. The CDR3 totals 13 residues. Between the trimmed V and J ends, which lost 6 bases and 6 bases, there was a span of 12 bases. The germline V gene has CDR1 SNHLY and CDR2 FYNNEI. CDR3 sequence: CASSVLGPNIQYF. The CDR3 DNA reads as TGTGCCAGCAGCGTGTTGGGCCCAAACATTCAGTACTTC.

The chain joins TRBV3-1 (or the pseudogene TRBV3-2) to TRBJ1-4; 9 bases map to TRBD1. The CDR3 runs 13 residues. Germline CDR1 LGHDT, CDR2 YNNKEL (reference sequence). V shed 5 bases, J shed 6 bases, and the junction held 1 base outside the gene matches. CDR3 coding DNA: TGTGCCAGCAGCAGGACAGGGGATGAAAAACTGTTTTTT. Protein sequence: CASSRTGDEKLFF.

The CDR3 DNA reads as TGTGCCAGCAGTTTATCGGGCCTACTCGGTTACGAGCAGTACTTC. Translating it yields CASSLSGLLGYEQYF. J is TRBJ2-7 and V is TRBV27; no reliable D call. CDR3 size: 15 residues. CDR1 and CDR2 from the germline V gene are MNHEY and SMNVEV (reference sequence). Trimming left V 0 bases short and J 4 bases short, with 13 bases between.

The rearrangement joins TRBV5-1 to TRBJ1-2; TRBD1 aligns across 7 bases. Per the germline V gene, CDR1 is SGHRS and CDR2 is YFSETQ. This CDR3 comprises 15 residues. J lost 6 bases, V lost 1 base, and 9 bases had no gene match. The CDR3 DNA reads as TGCGCCAGCAGCTTGCCCCGTGACAGGGCGGATGGCTACACCTTC. This sequence encodes CASSLPRDRADGYTF.

The rearrangement uses TRBV5-1 and TRBJ1-6, with 8 bases matching TRBD1. The CDR3 has 14 amino acids. Germline V gives CDR1 SGHRS, CDR2 YFSETQ. V shed 4 bases and J 10 bases; nucleotides not matched to a gene: 7. The CDR3 DNA follows: TGCGCCAGCAGCCAAGACAGGGGTGGCTCACCCCTCCACTTT. This translates into CASSQDRGGSPLHF.

The gene calls are TRBV10-3 and TRBJ2-5; tentative D call: TRBD2 (5 bases). The V end lost 8 bases, the J end lost 5 bases, and 18 bases lay between the germline ends. The CDR3 is 14 residues long. The germline CDR1 and CDR2 sequences are ENHRY and SYGVKD. CDR3 bases: TGTGCCATCGCTTTCTCCGGGAACGGTGAGACCCAGTACTTC. Translation gives CAIAFSGNGETQYF.

This sequence joins TRBV6-5 and TRBJ2-1; D remains unclear. Trimming pared 0 bases from V and 8 bases from J, leaving 5 bases between. Germline V gene data show CDR1 as MNHEY and CDR2 as SVGAGI. The CDR3 has 12 amino acids. CDR3 region: CASSYSGDEQFF. DNA of the CDR3: TGTGCCAGCAGTTACTCGGGCGATGAGCAGTTCTTC.

The genes are TRBV6-2 or TRBV6-3 and TRBJ1-2; 8 nucleotides align to TRBD1. Germline CDR1 reads MNHEY; CDR2 reads SVGEGT. The J segment lost 5 bases and the V segment lost 5 bases, leaving 10 bases of the junction unmatched. The CDR3 has 15 amino acids. The CDR3 nucleotides read TGTGCCAGCAGTCACCAGGGGGCGAGCGGATATGGCTACACCTTC. As protein: CASSHQGASGYGYTF.

This clone was detected a few times. V usage is TRBV24-1 and J usage is TRBJ2-7; D might be TRBD2 (5 bases). V was pared by 3 bases and J by 5 bases, with 16 bases between. The germline CDR1 and CDR2 sequences are KGHDR and SFDVKD. This CDR3 is 15 amino acids long. CDR3: CATSDLERDIHEQYF. CDR3 DNA: TGTGCCACCAGTGATCTGGAACGGGATATCCACGAGCAGTACTTC.

J is TRBJ2-1 and V is TRBV5-1; the D gene is possibly TRBD2 (5 bases). There are 14 residues in the CDR3. V was trimmed by 2 bases and J by 7 bases, leaving 13 bases between them. In germline, CDR1 is SGHRS, CDR2 YFSETQ. Written as DNA, the CDR3 is TGCGCCAGCAGCTTACGGCTAGCCGCGAATGAGCAGTTCTTC. Its protein is CASSLRLAANEQFF.

The chain combines TRBV6-1 with TRBJ1-6; 8 nucleotides match TRBD1. The V segment lost 6 bases and the J segment 7 bases; nucleotides outside the gene matches: 5. Germline V gene sequence: CDR1 MNHNS, CDR2 SASEGT. The CDR3 is made up of 14 amino acids. The CDR3 bases are TGTGCCAGCAGATGGACAGGGATAAATTCACCCCTCCACTTT. Amino acids: CASRWTGINSPLHF.

This chain connects TRBV27 to TRBJ1-2; D call uncertain. The CDR3 loop spans 14 amino acids. Trimming took off 3 bases at V and 2 bases at J, with 10 bases between the two ends. The germline CDR1 and CDR2 sequences are MNHEY and SMNVEV (reference sequence). The CDR3 DNA sequence: TGTGCCAGCAGTTTGGGCTATAAAAACTATGGCTACACCTTC. It specifies CASSLGYKNYGYTF.

This chain links TRBV12-5 with TRBJ1-4; D is unclear. V lost 0 bases and J lost 7, with 15 bases in between. This CDR3 is built from 16 residues. Germline-derived CDR1 and CDR2 are LGHNT and FRNRAP. CDR3 residues: CASGLVRGPSGEKLFF. CDR3 DNA: TGTGCTAGTGGTTTGGTCCGCGGGCCGTCGGGTGAAAAACTGTTTTTT.

This clone was detected only once. The V gene is TRBV7-9, the J gene TRBJ1-6, with D hard to call. The V end lost 3 bases, the J end lost 5 bases, and 8 bases lay between the germline ends. Germline-derived CDR1 and CDR2 are SEHNR and FQNEAQ (reference sequence). This CDR3 is 14 amino acids long. Here the CDR3 reads CASSFGLDNSPLHF. CDR3 nucleotide sequence: TGTGCCAGCAGCTTTGGACTGGATAATTCACCCCTCCACTTT.

Comments on this clone: Different DNA sequences within this sample yield the same CDR3. The chain couples TRBV27 to TRBJ1-5; no definite D call. This CDR3 has 13 amino acids. The germline V and J ends were trimmed by 5 bases and 0 bases, with 5 bases remaining between them. CDR1 and CDR2 from the germline V gene are MNHEY and SMNVEV (reference sequence). The CDR3 nucleotides are TGTGCCAGCAGTCGTTATAGCAATCAGCCCCAGCATTTT. Its protein product is CASSRYSNQPQHF.

J is TRBJ2-1 and V is TRBV5-4; D is undetermined. This CDR3 is built from 17 residues. CDR1 and CDR2 from the germline V gene are SGHNT and YYREEE (reference sequence). Trimming shortened V by 4 bases and J by 5 bases, and 22 bases separated the two germline ends. The DNA of the CDR3 is TGTGCCAGCAGCCCGACACCTAACCCCGTCCACGACAATGAGCAGTTCTTC. Protein product: CASSPTPNPVHDNEQFF.

The CDR3 bases are TGCGCCAGCAGCTTGGGGCAGTTAAACGACTACGAGCAGTACTTC. It codes for CASSLGQLNDYEQYF. The gene calls are TRBV5-1 and TRBJ2-7, with unresolved D. The V end was cut by 0 bases, the J end by 3 bases, with 13 bases between. This CDR3 contains 15 residues. Germline V gives CDR1 SGHRS, CDR2 YFSETQ.

This sequence joins TRBV24-1 and TRBJ2-1; possible D gene TRBD2, 6 bases. Trimming stripped 3 bases from V and 0 bases from J, with 17 bases between. This CDR3 spans 18 amino acids. CDR1 and CDR2 from the germline V gene are KGHDR and SFDVKD. The CDR3 bases are TGTGCCACCAGTGATCCGCGGAGGGGCGGGATCTCCTACAATGAGCAGTTCTTC. This encodes CATSDPRRGGISYNEQFF.

This clone appeared a single time. The chain couples TRBV5-1 to TRBJ2-2; D uncertain. The CDR3 contains 15 residues. Trimming left V 0 bases short and J 6 bases short, with 12 bases between. Germline V gives CDR1 SGHRS, CDR2 YFSETQ. CDR3 loop: CASSLVGLSAGELFF. CDR3 coding DNA: TGCGCCAGCAGCTTGGTTGGCCTAAGCGCCGGGGAGCTGTTTTTT.

The chain carries TRBV29-1 and TRBJ1-2, with D perhaps matching TRBD1 (5 bases). Trimming took off 6 bases at V and 4 bases at J, with 24 bases between the two ends. The CDR3 totals 16 residues. Germline loops: CDR1 SQVTM, CDR2 ANQGSEA. The CDR3 protein is CSVDHWGRDGLYGYTF. CDR3 DNA: TGCAGCGTAGATCACTGGGGCAGGGATGGGCTCTATGGCTACACCTTC.